These 18 T cell receptor beta chains originate from one sample sequenced in a study of CD8+CD57+ T cells in acquired aplastic anemia. Profiling that covered TCR beta VDJ and CDR3 relied on genomic DNA as its template. TCRdb redid the calling of the reads with MiXCR, one entry per CDR3 protein. Of just over 400,000 distinct CDR3 sequences listed, 65% to 80% were seen once; the top ten hold approximately 3.9%. Sequencing was carried out using sorted CD4+, CD8+, or CD8+CD57+ T cells (not recorded which) from PBMCs. Receptors originate from a human donor in good health, serving as a control.

This clonotype was picked up many times. The V call is TRBV6-2 or TRBV6-3, the J call TRBJ1-5, with TRBD1 as a possible D gene (6 bases). The ends were cut back, 5 bases at V and 7 bases at J, with 18 bases in the middle. The germline V gene encodes CDR1 MNHEY and CDR2 SVGEGT. The CDR3 loop spans 15 amino acids. The CDR3 is CASSPARGGGQPQHF. The DNA for the CDR3 is TGTGCCAGCAGTCCGGCTCGAGGGGGAGGGCAGCCCCAGCATTTT.

On this clonotype itself: One end of the junction is discordant with germline, which a read error may explain. The chain employs TRBV7-4 and TRBJ2-7; 7 bases match TRBD1. The germline gives CDR1 SGHVT, CDR2 SQSDAQ. The CDR3 contains 15 residues. The CDR3 DNA follows: TGTGCCAGCAGCTTTAGGGGGCCAGGGTACTACGAGCTGTACTTC. It codes for CASSFRGPGYYELYF.

Points on this clonotype: The germline gene is not matched at one end of the junction; a read error may be the cause. The chain joins TRBV9 to TRBJ1-4; 7 bases line up with TRBD1. The CDR3 runs 15 residues. Germline loops: CDR1 SGDLS, CDR2 YYNGEE. As DNA, the CDR3 is TGTGCCAGCAGCTCCCCCGGGACAGTGGCCGAAAAAGTGTTTTTT. Translated: CASSSPGTVAEKVFF.

J is TRBJ2-3 and V is TRBV12-3 or TRBV12-4, with D unresolved. CDR3 length equals 15 residues. V lost 5 bases to trimming and J lost 1 base, with 13 bases between them. The CDR3 region is CASSKDRSRTDTQYF. The DNA for the CDR3 is TGTGCCAGCAGTAAAGACCGGTCACGCACAGATACGCAGTATTTT.

For this clonotype: A read error may produce the germline difference seen at one junction end. The chain carries TRBV7-9 and TRBJ2-7, with TRBD2 as a possible D gene (5 bases). CDR1 is SEHNR and CDR2 is FQNEAQ in the germline V gene (reference sequence). This CDR3 is 15 amino acids long. CDR3 in amino acids: CATSLRGYGFSYQYF. In DNA form, the CDR3 reads TGTGCCACCAGCTTGCGCGGGTATGGCTTCTCCTACCAGTACTTC.

The rearrangement links TRBV10-3 to TRBJ1-2; 11 positions agree with TRBD1. The CDR3 contains 14 residues. V gave up 6 bases and J gave up 8 bases; unmatched junction bases: 8. Germline CDR1 and CDR2: ENHRY and SYGVKD. CDR3 DNA: TGTGCCATCAGGGTTCAGGGACAGGGGGGCGGCTACACCTTC. It encodes CAIRVQGQGGGYTF.

This clonotype was recorded at least ten times. V gene TRBV27 combines with J gene TRBJ2-5, with 11 bases aligning to TRBD1. This CDR3 has 13 residues. Losses at the gene ends were 9 bases for V and 4 bases for J; bases not matched to a gene: 4. The germline gives CDR1 MNHEY, CDR2 SMNVEV (reference sequence). CDR3 amino acids: CASGDRGGETQYF. The DNA of the CDR3 is TGTGCCAGTGGGGACAGGGGGGGAGAGACCCAGTACTTC.

The J gene is TRBJ2-2, the V gene TRBV19, with 10 bases fitting TRBD1. Per the germline V gene, CDR1 is LNHDA and CDR2 is SQIVND (reference sequence). J gave up 8 bases and V 5 bases, and 5 bases lay outside the gene matches. The CDR3 covers 14 residues. The CDR3 DNA reads TGTGCCAGTAGTTCTGGACAGGGGGAGGGGGAGCTGTTTTTT. Its protein product is CASSSGQGEGELFF. Using reference TRBV19 and TRBJ2-2 for the parts outside the CDR3, the full variable domain is DGGITQSPKYLFRKEGQNVTLSCEQNLNHDAMYWYRQDPGQGLRLIYYSQIVNDFQKGDIAEGYSVSREKKESFPLTVTSAQKNPTAFYLCASSSGQGEGELFFGEGSRLTVL.

This chain uses TRBV12-3 or TRBV12-4 with TRBJ2-5; D might be TRBD1 (6 bases). This CDR3 region has 13 residues. V dropped 3 bases and J dropped 3 bases, with 8 bases sitting between them. DNA of the CDR3: TGTGCCAGCAGTTTGAACAGGGAAGAGACCCAGTACTTC. Translation: CASSLNREETQYF.

This clonotype was observed a few times. This sequence joins TRBV10-3 and TRBJ1-2; 8 nucleotides agree with TRBD1. Per the germline V gene, CDR1 is ENHRY and CDR2 is SYGVKD. Losses at the gene ends were 1 base for V and 4 bases for J; bases not matched to a gene: 11. There are 17 residues in the CDR3. The CDR3 loop reads CAISEFLQGAGTYGYTF. The CDR3 coding sequence is TGTGCCATCAGTGAGTTTCTCCAGGGGGCAGGAACCTATGGCTACACCTTC.

Of note for this clonotype: One end of the junction is discordant with germline, which a read error may explain. The chain recombines TRBV7-6 with TRBJ1-1, with 7 bases identical to TRBD1. The CDR3 covers 13 residues. The germline V gene encodes CDR1 SGHVS and CDR2 FNYEAQ. The CDR3 nucleotides read TGTGCCAGCAGCTCAGGATACACGGGACAGCGACAATTT. Protein: CASSSGYTGQRQF.

Turning to this clonotype: This sequence may be a read error, since a much larger clone differs from it by one base. The chain has TRBV7-7 and TRBJ2-3, with a tentative D call TRBD2 (6 bases). Germline V gene lookup returns CDR1 SSHAT and CDR2 FNYEAQ (reference sequence). This CDR3 contains 15 residues. The CDR3 DNA reads TGTGCCGGCAGCAGAGGGGAGGCTAGCACAGATACGCAGTATTTT. Translating it yields CAGSRGEASTDTQYF.

The rearrangement uses TRBV20-1 and TRBJ1-2, with a possible D match to TRBD1 (5 bases). The CDR3 extends over 15 amino acids. The V and J ends lost 3 bases and 6 bases respectively, with 20 bases between them. Germline values: CDR1 DFQATT, CDR2 SNEGSKA (reference sequence). CDR3 loop: CSARETSGGFNGYTF. For the CDR3, the DNA is TGCAGTGCTAGGGAAACTAGCGGGGGGTTCAATGGCTACACCTTC.

This clonotype showed up many times. The chain has TRBV6-6 and TRBJ2-7, with TRBD2 matching over 7 bases. The J segment lost 2 bases and the V segment lost 7 bases, leaving 8 bases of the junction unmatched. Per the germline V gene, CDR1 is MNHNY and CDR2 is SVGAGI (reference sequence). CDR3 length: 14 residues. CDR3 region: CASTFQGGAYEQYF. The CDR3 DNA follows: TGTGCCAGCACTTTTCAGGGAGGGGCCTACGAGCAGTACTTC.

The CDR3 protein is CASSLQGSGEQYF. For the CDR3, the DNA is TGTGCCAGCAGCTTGCAGGGGTCAGGCGAGCAGTACTTC. The chain combines TRBV5-4 with TRBJ2-7, with a possible D match to TRBD1 (6 bases). The V gene lost 1 base and the J gene lost 6 bases, with 11 bases spanning the gap. Germline CDR1 is SGHNT and CDR2 is YYREEE (reference sequence). The CDR3 is 13 residues long.

This clonotype was counted at least ten times. V and J are TRBV9 and TRBJ2-3, with D perhaps TRBD1 (6 bases). This CDR3 contains 15 residues. CDR1 and CDR2 (germline): SGDLS, YYNGEE. Trimming removed 3 bases from V and 2 bases from J, with 13 bases in between. CDR3: CASSATGSYTDTQYF. The CDR3 DNA is TGTGCCAGCAGCGCGACAGGTTCTTACACAGATACGCAGTATTTT.

Turning to this clonotype: Mismatch with germline at one junction end may stem from a read error. This sequence joins TRBV7-2 and TRBJ1-5; D is perhaps TRBD1 (5 bases). CDR3 length: 13 residues. From germline, CDR1 is SGHTA and CDR2 FQGNSA. CDR3 region: CASTFDRTNEKLF. DNA for the CDR3: TGTGCCAGCACCTTTGACAGAACTAATGAAAAACTGTTT. Combining the CDR3 with reference TRBV7-2 and TRBJ1-5 gives the whole variable domain GAGVSQSPSNKVTEKGKDVELRCDPISGHTALYWYRQSLGQGLEFLIYFQGNSAPDKSGLPSDRFSAERTGGSVSTLTIQRTQQEDSAVYLCASTFDRTNEKLFGDGTRLSIL.

Details on this clonotype: The germline gene is not matched at one end of the junction; a read error may be the cause. The chain is built from TRBV12-3 or TRBV12-4 and TRBJ2-1; 9 bases align to TRBD1. The CDR3 runs to 17 residues. The CDR3 DNA is TGCGCCAGCATCATACTACCGGGACAGGGTTCCTACAATGAGCAGTTCTTC. Its protein product is CASIILPGQGSYNEQFF.